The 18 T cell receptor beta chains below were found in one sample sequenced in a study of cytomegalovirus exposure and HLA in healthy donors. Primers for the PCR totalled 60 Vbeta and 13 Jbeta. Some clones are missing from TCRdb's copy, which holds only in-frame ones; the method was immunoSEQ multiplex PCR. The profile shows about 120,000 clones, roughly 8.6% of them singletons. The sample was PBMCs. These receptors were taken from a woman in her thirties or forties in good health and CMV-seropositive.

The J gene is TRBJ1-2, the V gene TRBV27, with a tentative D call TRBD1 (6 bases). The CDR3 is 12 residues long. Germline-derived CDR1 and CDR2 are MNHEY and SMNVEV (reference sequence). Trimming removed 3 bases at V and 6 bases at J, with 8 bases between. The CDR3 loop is CASSLTGNGYTF. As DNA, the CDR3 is TGTGCCAGCAGTTTGACAGGAAATGGCTACACCTTC.

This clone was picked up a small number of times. CDR3: CASSLGREVDEQYF. The CDR3 DNA reads TGTGCCAGCAGCTTGGGCAGGGAGGTTGACGAGCAGTACTTC. This chain uses TRBV5-4 with TRBJ2-7, with a possible D match to TRBD2 (6 bases). V was trimmed by 0 bases and J by 5 bases, leaving 12 bases between them. CDR3 length equals 14 residues. Germline assignment: CDR1 SGHNT and CDR2 YYREEE (reference sequence).

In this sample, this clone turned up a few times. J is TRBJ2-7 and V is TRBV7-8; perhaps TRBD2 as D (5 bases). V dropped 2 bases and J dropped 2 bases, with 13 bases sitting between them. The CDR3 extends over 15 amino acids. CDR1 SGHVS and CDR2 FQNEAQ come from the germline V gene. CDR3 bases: TGTGCCAGCAGCTTACTTCCCGCGGAGGCCTACGAGCAGTACTTC. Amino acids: CASSLLPAEAYEQYF. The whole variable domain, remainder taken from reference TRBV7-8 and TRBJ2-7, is GAGVSQSPRYKVAKRGQDVALRCDPISGHVSLFWYQQALGQGPEFLTYFQNEAQLDKSGLPSDRFFAERPEGSVSTLKIQRTQQEDSAVYLCASSLLPAEAYEQYFGPGTRLTVT.

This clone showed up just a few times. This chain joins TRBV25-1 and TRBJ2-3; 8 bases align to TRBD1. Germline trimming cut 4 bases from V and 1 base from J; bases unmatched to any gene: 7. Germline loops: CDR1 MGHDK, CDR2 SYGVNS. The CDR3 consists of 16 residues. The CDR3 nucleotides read TGTGCCAGCAGTGCCCCCCCGGGACAGGGCACAGATACGCAGTATTTT. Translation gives CASSAPPGQGTDTQYF.

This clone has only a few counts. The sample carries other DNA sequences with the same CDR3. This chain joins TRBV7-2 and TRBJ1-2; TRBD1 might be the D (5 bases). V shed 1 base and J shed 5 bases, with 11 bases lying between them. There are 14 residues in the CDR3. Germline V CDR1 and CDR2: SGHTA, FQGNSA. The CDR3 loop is CASSLVEGRYGYTF. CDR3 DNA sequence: TGTGCCAGCAGCTTAGTGGAGGGGCGGTATGGCTACACCTTC.

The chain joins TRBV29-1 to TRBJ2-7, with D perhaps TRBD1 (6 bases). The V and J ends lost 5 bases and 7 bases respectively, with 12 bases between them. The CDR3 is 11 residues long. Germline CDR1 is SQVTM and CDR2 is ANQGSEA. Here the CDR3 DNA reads TGCAGCGTTCCACAGGGTCGGGAGCAGTACTTC. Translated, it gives CSVPQGREQYF.

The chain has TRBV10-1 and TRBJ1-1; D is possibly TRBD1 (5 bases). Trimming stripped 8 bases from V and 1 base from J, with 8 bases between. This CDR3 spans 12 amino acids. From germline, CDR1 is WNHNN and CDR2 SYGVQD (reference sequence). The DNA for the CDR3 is TGCGCCAGCTCGACAGCGAACACTGAAGCTTTCTTT. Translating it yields CASSTANTEAFF.

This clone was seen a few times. CDR3 sequence reads: CASSELGGPETQYF. In nucleotides, the CDR3 is TGTGCCAGCAGTGAACTGGGGGGGCCGGAGACCCAGTACTTC. The chain uses TRBV25-1 and TRBJ2-5; perhaps TRBD2 as D (7 bases). The germline V and J ends were trimmed by 2 bases and 5 bases, with 12 bases remaining between them. This CDR3 is built from 14 residues. Germline CDR1 is MGHDK and CDR2 is SYGVNS.

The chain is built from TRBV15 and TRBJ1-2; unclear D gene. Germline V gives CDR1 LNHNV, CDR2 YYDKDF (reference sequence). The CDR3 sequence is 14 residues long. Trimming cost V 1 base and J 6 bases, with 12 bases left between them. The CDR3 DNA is TGTGCCACCAGCAGAGTTGGATGGCAGGATGGCTACACCTTC. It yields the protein CATSRVGWQDGYTF.

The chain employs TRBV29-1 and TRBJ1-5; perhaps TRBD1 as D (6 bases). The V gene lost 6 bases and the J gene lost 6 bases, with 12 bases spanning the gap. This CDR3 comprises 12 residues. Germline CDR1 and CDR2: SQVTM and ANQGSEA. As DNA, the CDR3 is TGCAGCGTAAGGACAGAAGGTCAGCCCCAGCATTTT. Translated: CSVRTEGQPQHF.

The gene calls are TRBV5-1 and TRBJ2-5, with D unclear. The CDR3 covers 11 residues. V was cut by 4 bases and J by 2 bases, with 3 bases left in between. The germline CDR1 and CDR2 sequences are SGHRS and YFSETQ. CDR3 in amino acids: CASSVQETQYF. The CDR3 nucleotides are TGCGCCAGCAGCGTACAAGAGACCCAGTACTTC.

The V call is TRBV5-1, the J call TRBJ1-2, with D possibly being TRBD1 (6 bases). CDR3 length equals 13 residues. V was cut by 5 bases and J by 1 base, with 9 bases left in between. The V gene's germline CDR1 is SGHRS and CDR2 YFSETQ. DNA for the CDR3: TGCGCCAGCAGACAGGGTATTAACTATGGCTACACCTTC. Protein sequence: CASRQGINYGYTF.

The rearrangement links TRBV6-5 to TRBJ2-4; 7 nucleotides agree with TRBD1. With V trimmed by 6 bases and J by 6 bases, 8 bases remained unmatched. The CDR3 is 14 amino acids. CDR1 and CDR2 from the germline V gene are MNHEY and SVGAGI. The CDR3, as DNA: TGTGCCAGCAGCACCCCAGGGGGATCAAACATTCAGTACTTC. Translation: CASSTPGGSNIQYF.

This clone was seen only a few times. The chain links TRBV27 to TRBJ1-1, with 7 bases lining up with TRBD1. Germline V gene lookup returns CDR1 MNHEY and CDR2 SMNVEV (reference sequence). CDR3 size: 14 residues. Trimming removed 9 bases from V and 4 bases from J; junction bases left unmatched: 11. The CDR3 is CASASGQSFTEAFF. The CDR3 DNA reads TGTGCCAGTGCCTCGGGACAGTCTTTCACTGAAGCTTTCTTT.

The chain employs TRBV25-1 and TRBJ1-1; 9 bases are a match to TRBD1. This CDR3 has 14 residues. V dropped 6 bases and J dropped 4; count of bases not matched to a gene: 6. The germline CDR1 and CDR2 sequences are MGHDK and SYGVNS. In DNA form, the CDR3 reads TGTGCCAGCAGAGAGGACAGGGGACTCACTGAAGCTTTCTTT. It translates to CASREDRGLTEAFF.

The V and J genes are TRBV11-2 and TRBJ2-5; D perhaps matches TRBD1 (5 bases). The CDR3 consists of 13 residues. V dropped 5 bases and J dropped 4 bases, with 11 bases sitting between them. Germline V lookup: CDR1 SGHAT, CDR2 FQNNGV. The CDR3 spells CASSPGNRETQYF. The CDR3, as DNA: TGTGCCAGCAGCCCAGGGAATCGAGAGACCCAGTACTTC.

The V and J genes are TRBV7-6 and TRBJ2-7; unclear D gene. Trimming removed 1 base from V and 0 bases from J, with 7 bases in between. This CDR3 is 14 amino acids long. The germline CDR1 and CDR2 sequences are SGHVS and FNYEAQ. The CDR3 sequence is CASSLVGDSYEQYF. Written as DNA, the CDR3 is TGTGCCAGCAGCTTAGTCGGAGACTCCTACGAGCAGTACTTC.

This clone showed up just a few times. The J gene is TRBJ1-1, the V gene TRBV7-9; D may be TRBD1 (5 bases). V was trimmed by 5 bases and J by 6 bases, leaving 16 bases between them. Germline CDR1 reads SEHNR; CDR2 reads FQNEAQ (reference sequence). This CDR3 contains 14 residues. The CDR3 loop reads CASSLQGLSAEAFF. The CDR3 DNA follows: TGTGCCAGCAGCCTTCAGGGTCTGAGCGCTGAAGCTTTCTTT.